These T cell receptor beta chains were read from a single sample in a study of beta chain features in type 1 diabetes. Libraries were prepared by immunoSEQ multiplex PCR; TCRdb keeps only in-frame clonotypes and omits some of them. This repertoire shows approximately 27,000 clones, 49% found once; its top ten account for roughly 0.29%. Sequencing input: stem cell memory CD4+ T cells from blood. These receptors were collected from a man aged 25 to 40 with type 1 diabetes. The CDR3 runs from the conserved cysteine through the conserved F or W. The D gene is left open where the match is weak. The size of a clone is reported for some rows only, either as once, few or many, or as a class for expanded clones.

d_call	v_call	clone_size	j_call	cdr3_aa	cdr3_nt
NA	TRBV2	NA	TRBJ1-5	CASGGGNQPQHF	TGTGCCAGCGGAGGAGGAAATCAGCCCCAGCATTTT
TRBD1	TRBV7-9	NA	TRBJ2-5	CASSPDRVGVETQYF	TGTGCCAGCAGCCCCGACAGGGTTGGCGTCGAGACCCAGTACTTC
NA	TRBV4-2	few	TRBJ2-7	CASSDPGQSYEQYF	TGTGCCAGCAGTGACCCCGGACAGTCCTACGAGCAGTACTTC
NA	TRBV25-1	NA	TRBJ2-3	CASSEWGGGTDTQYF	TGTGCCAGCAGTGAATGGGGTGGAGGGACAGATACGCAGTATTTT
TRBD1	TRBV7-8	NA	TRBJ2-7	CASSLGDSPYEQYF	TGTGCCAGCAGCTTGGGGGACAGTCCCTACGAGCAGTACTTC
NA	TRBV7-9	NA	TRBJ2-1	CASSFQQKQFF	TGTGCCAGCAGCTTTCAACAGAAGCAGTTCTTC
NA	TRBV5-5	NA	TRBJ2-3	CASSSGQTSTDTQYF	TGTGCCAGCAGCTCCGGACAGACTAGCACAGATACGCAGTATTTT
TRBD2	TRBV5-4	few	TRBJ2-5	CASSIGVSGGQETQYF	TGTGCCAGCAGCATAGGAGTTAGCGGGGGGCAAGAGACCCAGTACTTC
NA	TRBV30	NA	TRBJ2-3	CAWSPGKVTDTQYF	TGTGCCTGGAGTCCCGGGAAGGTGACAGATACGCAGTATTTT
NA	TRBV28	few	TRBJ1-2	CASRSYTRYYGYTF	TGTGCCAGCAGAAGTTACACCCGTTACTATGGCTACACCTTC